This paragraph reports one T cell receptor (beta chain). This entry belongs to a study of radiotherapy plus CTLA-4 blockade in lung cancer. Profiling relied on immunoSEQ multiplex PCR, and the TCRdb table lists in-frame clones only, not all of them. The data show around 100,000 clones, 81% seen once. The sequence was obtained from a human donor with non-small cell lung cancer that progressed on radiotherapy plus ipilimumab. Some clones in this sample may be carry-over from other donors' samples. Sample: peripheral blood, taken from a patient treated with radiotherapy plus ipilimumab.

CDR3 sequence reads: CASRPGQGARDSPLHF. The CDR3 coding sequence is TGTGCCAGCAGACCAGGACAGGGGGCGCGGGATTCACCCCTCCACTTT. The chain couples TRBV28 to TRBJ1-6, with TRBD1 matching over 11 bases. Germline V gives CDR1 MDHEN, CDR2 SYDVKM. This CDR3 is built from 16 residues. Unmatched junction bases numbered 9, after V lost 6 bases and J lost 8 bases.